This entry lists 23 T cell receptor beta chains sequenced from one sample in a study of human T cells and chemical hapten exposure. Described time point: patch test 1, 2 weeks after DPC sensitization. Noted treatment: therapeutic diphenylcyclopropenone sensitization with weekly scalp DPC. Whole blood that had not been fractionated was the source of extracted total RNA. One entry per CDR3 protein, called by TCRdb with MiXCR from the RACE reads. The table has some 41,000 distinct CDR3 sequences, just under 4% seen once. The source was whole blood, collected in connection with sensitization to the hapten diphenylcyclopropenone (DPC). These receptors originate from a man aged 50 to 59 with alopecia areata. Some clones in this sample may be carry-over from other donors' samples.

This clonotype was detected ten times or more. The chain recombines TRBV5-5 with TRBJ1-6; TRBD1 is a possible D gene (5 bases). In germline, CDR1 is SGHKS, CDR2 YYEKEE (reference sequence). This CDR3 contains 15 residues. The V gene lost 3 bases and the J gene lost 7 bases, with 14 bases spanning the gap. This CDR3 is CASSSRGTGNSPLHF. DNA of the CDR3: TGTGCCAGCAGCTCCCGTGGGACGGGAAATTCACCCCTCCACTTT.

At least ten counts were recorded for this clonotype. This rearrangement joins TRBV10-1 to TRBJ2-7; 7 bases agree with TRBD2. Germline CDR1 reads WNHNN; CDR2 reads SYGVQD (reference sequence). Germline trimming cut 3 bases from V and 7 bases from J; bases unmatched to any gene: 9. The CDR3 contains 14 residues. The CDR3 spells CASSEGGSKREQYF. The CDR3 bases are TGCGCCAGCAGTGAAGGCGGGAGTAAGAGGGAGCAGTACTTC.

In this sample, this clonotype turned up a few times. CDR3 sequence: CASSVGGRLDNQPQHF. Written as DNA, the CDR3 is TGTGCCAGCAGCGTAGGTGGCCGGCTAGACAATCAGCCCCAGCATTTT. The chain links TRBV5-4 to TRBJ1-5, with D unclear. Per the germline V gene, CDR1 is SGHNT and CDR2 is YYREEE (reference sequence). V was pared by 4 bases and J by 3 bases, with 17 bases between. There are 16 residues in the CDR3.

This clonotype has at least ten counts. This rearrangement joins TRBV18 to TRBJ1-1; D ambiguous. The CDR3 sequence is 15 residues long. Trimming removed 3 bases from V and 1 base from J, with 12 bases in between. Germline CDR1 KGHSH, CDR2 LQKENI. This CDR3 is CASSPAGQANTEAFF. The CDR3 DNA reads TGTGCCAGCTCACCGGCAGGCCAGGCGAACACTGAAGCTTTCTTT.

This clonotype was observed at least ten times. The chain couples TRBV3-1 to TRBJ1-1; D is unresolved. CDR1 is LGHDT and CDR2 is YNNKEL in the germline V gene (reference sequence). The CDR3 extends over 12 amino acids. V shed 8 bases and J shed 6 bases, with 13 bases lying between them. The CDR3 DNA reads as TGTGCCAGCGGGGTTTCGAGTGCTGAAGCTTTCTTT. The encoded protein is CASGVSSAEAFF.

This clonotype was detected many times. The chain combines TRBV5-1 with TRBJ2-7; a possible D gene is TRBD2 (5 bases). There are 14 residues in the CDR3. The ends were cut back, 0 bases at V and 6 bases at J, with 13 bases in the middle. CDR1 is SGHRS, CDR2 YFSETQ, per germline. In DNA form, the CDR3 reads TGCGCCAGCAGCTTGGACCTGGGAGTCTTCGAGCAGTACTTC. As protein: CASSLDLGVFEQYF.

This clonotype was counted many times. The chain joins TRBV4-1 to TRBJ1-5, with D uncertain. Trimming left V 0 bases short and J 3 bases short, with 15 bases between. Per the germline V gene, CDR1 is MGHRA and CDR2 is YSYEKL. The CDR3 has 17 amino acids. CDR3: CASSQDYNDEDNQPQHF. Written as DNA, the CDR3 is TGCGCCAGCAGCCAAGATTACAACGACGAGGACAATCAGCCCCAGCATTTT.

This clonotype was counted at least ten times. The rearrangement links TRBV5-1 to TRBJ1-4; TRBD1 is a possible D gene (5 bases). CDR1 and CDR2 (germline): SGHRS, YFSETQ. The length of the CDR3 is 14 residues. The germline V and J ends were trimmed by 3 bases and 8 bases, with 14 bases remaining between them. CDR3 amino acids: CASSSQSRGEKLFF. In nucleotides, the CDR3 is TGCGCCAGCAGCTCCCAGTCGAGGGGAGAAAAACTGTTTTTT.

This clonotype was seen ten or more times. The chain joins TRBV28 to TRBJ2-2; 7 bases align to TRBD2. The CDR3 loop spans 12 amino acids. The V segment lost 6 bases and the J segment 8 bases; nucleotides outside the gene matches: 3. The germline V gene encodes CDR1 MDHEN and CDR2 SYDVKM. This CDR3 is CASRELAGELFF. The CDR3 region has the DNA TGTGCCAGCAGGGAACTAGCGGGGGAGCTGTTTTTT.

In its sample, this clonotype was seen many times. For the CDR3, the DNA is TGTGCCAGCAGCCGAGGACAGGGTTCGGGGACCCAGTACTTC. This codes for CASSRGQGSGTQYF. V usage is TRBV12-3 or TRBV12-4 and J usage is TRBJ2-5, with 8 bases identical to TRBD1. V was pared by 6 bases and J by 7 bases, with 10 bases of the junction left unmatched. The CDR3 contains 14 residues.

This clonotype was counted ten times or more. The CDR3 sequence: CSVNLDRGNEQFF. The CDR3 DNA is TGCAGCGTTAACTTGGACAGGGGAAATGAGCAGTTCTTC. The chain joins TRBV29-1 to TRBJ2-1; TRBD1 matches 9 bases. This CDR3 is built from 13 residues. Germline CDR1 SQVTM, CDR2 ANQGSEA. J was trimmed by 7 bases and V by 5 bases; bases with no gene match: 6.

This clonotype was detected a few times. The chain carries TRBV30 and TRBJ1-4; no firm D call. The germline V gene encodes CDR1 GTSNPN and CDR2 SVGIG (reference sequence). The CDR3 sequence is 13 residues long. Trimming took off 3 bases at V and 4 bases at J, with 9 bases between the two ends. The CDR3 region has the DNA TGTGCCTGGAGGGACGGATTTAATGAAAAACTGTTTTTT. Amino acid sequence: CAWRDGFNEKLFF.

In its sample, this clonotype was seen many times. The V and J genes are TRBV4-2 and TRBJ2-7, with TRBD2 matching 11 bases. Germline CDR1 is LGHNA and CDR2 is YNFKEQ. The J segment lost 4 bases and the V segment lost 4 bases, leaving 6 bases of the junction unmatched. This CDR3 is 15 amino acids long. CDR3 residues: CASSPATSGSYEQYF. The DNA of the CDR3 is TGTGCCAGCAGCCCGGCTACTAGCGGGAGTTACGAGCAGTACTTC.

The sample holds many counts of this clonotype. The chain combines TRBV27 with TRBJ2-7; D perhaps matches TRBD2 (5 bases). Trimming removed 3 bases from V and 7 bases from J, with 7 bases in between. CDR3 length: 11 residues. CDR1 MNHEY and CDR2 SMNVEV come from the germline V gene (reference sequence). CDR3 in amino acids: CASSFRGEQYF. For the CDR3, the DNA is TGTGCCAGCAGTTTCCGGGGAGAGCAGTACTTC.

A word on this clonotype: The junction differs from germline at one of its ends, possibly a read error. The chain joins TRBV28 to TRBJ1-1; D unresolved. CDR1 and CDR2 from the germline V gene are MDHEN and SYDVKM. The CDR3 spans 14 residues. CDR3 protein: CASSFGSRTTEVFF. The CDR3 coding sequence is TGTGCCAGCAGTTTCGGCAGTCGAACTACTGAAGTTTTCTTT. The whole variable domain, remainder taken from reference TRBV28 and TRBJ1-1, is DVKVTQSSRYLVKRTGEKVFLECVQDMDHENMFWYRQDPGLGLRLIYFSYDVKMKEKGDIPEGYSVSREKKERFSLILESASTNQTSMYLCASSFGSRTTEVFFGQGTRLTVV.

This clonotype was seen repeatedly, ten times or more. V is TRBV10-3 and J is TRBJ2-3; D not certain. The germline V gene encodes CDR1 ENHRY and CDR2 SYGVKD. Trimming cost V 3 bases and J 5 bases, with 9 bases left between them. This CDR3 has 13 amino acids. For the CDR3, the DNA is TGTGCCATCAGTGATTCCATAGTAGATACGCAGTATTTT. Its translation: CAISDSIVDTQYF.

This clonotype was seen at least ten times. The rearrangement joins TRBV15 to TRBJ1-5; D might be TRBD1 (5 bases). The CDR3 runs 14 residues. CDR1 LNHNV and CDR2 YYDKDF come from the germline V gene (reference sequence). The germline V and J ends were trimmed by 5 bases and 3 bases, with 11 bases remaining between them. The CDR3, as DNA: TGTGCCACCAGCCAAAGACAGTTCAATCAGCCCCAGCATTTT. It yields the protein CATSQRQFNQPQHF.

Many counts were recorded for this clonotype. This chain uses TRBV4-1 with TRBJ1-6; D is possibly TRBD1 (6 bases). This CDR3 has 14 residues. Looked up from germline, CDR1 is MGHRA and CDR2 is YSYEKL. Trimming pared 4 bases from V and 10 bases from J, leaving 14 bases between. CDR3 nucleotides: TGCGCCAGCAGCCTAGCGGACGGACAGTCACCCCTCCACTTT. It yields the protein CASSLADGQSPLHF.

This clonotype occurred a few times. J is TRBJ2-3 and V is TRBV27; 15 bases are shared with TRBD2. Trimming cost V 3 bases and J 1 base; bases outside gene matches: 17. This CDR3 has 22 residues. Germline V gene data show CDR1 as MNHEY and CDR2 as SMNVEV (reference sequence). Here the CDR3 DNA reads TGTGCCAGCAGTTTTTTCCCCCCGGGTGGGACTAGCGGGAGGTTAGGCACAGATACGCAGTATTTT. This codes for CASSFFPPGGTSGRLGTDTQYF.

This clonotype was found many times. The chain joins TRBV4-1 to TRBJ2-4; the D is unclear. The CDR3 has 17 amino acids. In germline, CDR1 is MGHRA, CDR2 YSYEKL. V dropped 2 bases and J dropped 0 bases, with 14 bases sitting between them. The CDR3 region is CASSQIPYPLAKNIQYF. DNA for the CDR3: TGCGCCAGCAGCCAAATCCCTTATCCCTTAGCCAAAAACATTCAGTACTTC.

This clonotype appeared many times. The chain couples TRBV12-3 or TRBV12-4 to TRBJ1-5; D perhaps matches TRBD1 (5 bases). V lost 6 bases, J lost 3 bases, and 15 bases lay in between. This CDR3 has 15 amino acids. CDR3 protein: CASRLGQGNNQPQHF. In DNA, the CDR3 is TGTGCCAGCAGGCTGGGGCAGGGCAACAATCAGCCCCAGCATTTT.

This clonotype came up many times. The chain employs TRBV28 and TRBJ2-3, with D possibly being TRBD2 (5 bases). This CDR3 comprises 16 residues. The V gene lost 2 bases and the J gene lost 1 base, with 13 bases spanning the gap. CDR1 is MDHEN and CDR2 is SYDVKM in the germline V gene. CDR3: CASSLRRAKGTDTQYF. The CDR3 DNA reads as TGTGCCAGCAGTTTACGGCGGGCCAAGGGCACAGATACGCAGTATTTT.

This clonotype came up many times. V and J are TRBV7-8 and TRBJ1-6; 9 bases are a match to TRBD1. V shed 7 bases, J shed 9 bases, and the junction held 7 bases outside the gene matches. The CDR3 extends over 14 amino acids. CDR1 and CDR2 from the germline V gene are SGHVS and FQNEAQ. The chain's CDR3 is CASTTGTGISPLHF. DNA for the CDR3: TGTGCCAGCACCACCGGGACAGGGATTTCACCCCTCCACTTT.